One sample yielded the 13 T cell receptor beta chains listed below, sequenced in a study of beta chain features in type 1 diabetes (dated by TCRdb to the late 2010s). Libraries were built with the immunoSEQ multiplex PCR assay. The entire isolated RNA was reverse transcribed using the High Capacity cDNA Reverse Transcription Kit, and thus expressed TCRB transcripts were sequenced. Sourced from immuneACCESS, this table was stored by TCRdb with only in-frame sequences that have V and J called. A share of the clones is absent; for the studies checked, an unresolved V gene accounts for under half, and the remainder has no known explanation. A total of over 150,000 clones appear in this sample, about a tenth of them only once. The biggest ten clones account for 0.5% of the sample. Study-wide conclusions, independent of this receptor: Type 1 diabetes patients showed a moderate but significant shortening of TCRB CDR3 length in all four CD4+ subsets.

No antigen has been identified for these receptors. The sample comprised central memory CD4+ T cells from blood. These receptors came from a man aged 25-40 years with type 1 diabetes.

The genes are TRBV2 and TRBJ2-1; TRBD2 matches 8 bases. Germline trimming cut 6 bases from V and 6 bases from J; bases unmatched to any gene: 4. Germline-derived CDR1 and CDR2 are SNHLY and FYNNEI. There are 13 residues in the CDR3. CDR3 in amino acids: CASSLGGGNEQFF. DNA of the CDR3: TGTGCCAGCAGCCTCGGGGGGGGCAATGAGCAGTTCTTC.

This chain links TRBV7-8 with TRBJ2-1; D is perhaps TRBD1 (5 bases). CDR1 and CDR2 from the germline V gene are SGHVS and FQNEAQ. Between the trimmed V and J ends, which lost 4 bases and 7 bases, there was a span of 17 bases. The CDR3 sequence is 15 residues long. CDR3 protein: CASSSYPATGNEQFF. CDR3 DNA: TGTGCCAGCAGCTCTTACCCGGCCACAGGAAATGAGCAGTTCTTC.

This clone was seen only a few times. The chain carries TRBV29-1 and TRBJ2-7, with a weak D call TRBD1 (5 bases). The CDR3 length is 12 residues. CDR1 and CDR2 (germline): SQVTM, ANQGSEA. V shed 5 bases and J shed 3 bases, with 11 bases lying between them. The CDR3 reads CSVFTGHYEQYF. The CDR3 coding sequence is TGCAGCGTTTTTACAGGCCACTACGAGCAGTACTTC.

This clone turned up a few times. Other DNA sequences from this sample encode an identical CDR3 as well. The V gene is TRBV5-1, the J gene TRBJ2-5, with D tentatively TRBD2 (5 bases). Between the trimmed V and J ends, which lost 5 bases and 3 bases, there was a span of 5 bases. The V gene's germline CDR1 is SGHRS and CDR2 YFSETQ. The CDR3 is 11 amino acids. CDR3 sequence: CASRGEETQYF. The CDR3 DNA is TGCGCCAGCAGGGGAGAAGAGACCCAGTACTTC.

The V and J genes are TRBV2 and TRBJ2-3; D call uncertain. Per the germline V gene, CDR1 is SNHLY and CDR2 is FYNNEI. CDR3 size: 14 residues. V was trimmed by 3 bases and J by 0 bases, leaving 7 bases between them. The CDR3: CASSDSSSTDTQYF. The CDR3 nucleotides read TGTGCCAGCAGTGACTCTTCTAGCACAGATACGCAGTATTTT.

This chain connects TRBV7-7 to TRBJ2-5; tentative D call: TRBD1 (5 bases). Germline CDR1 is SSHAT and CDR2 is FNYEAQ (reference sequence). Trimming pared 3 bases from V and 5 bases from J, leaving 16 bases between. The CDR3 totals 15 residues. CDR3 DNA: TGTGCCAGCAGCTTTAGGACAAGCCCCTGGGAGACCCAGTACTTC. This gives the protein CASSFRTSPWETQYF.

The chain has TRBV28 and TRBJ2-7, with 8 bases that match TRBD1. The CDR3 has 14 amino acids. The germline V gene encodes CDR1 MDHEN and CDR2 SYDVKM. V gave up 8 bases and J gave up 5 bases; unmatched junction bases: 11. This CDR3 is CASGPGQARNEQYF. CDR3 in DNA: TGTGCCAGCGGGCCGGGACAGGCTAGGAACGAGCAGTACTTC.

The rearrangement links TRBV28 to TRBJ1-4, with D unclear. This CDR3 is 11 amino acids long. CDR1 is MDHEN and CDR2 is SYDVKM in the germline V gene. V gave up 4 bases and J gave up 10 bases, with 7 bases separating them. The CDR3: CASSWEGKLFF. For the CDR3, the DNA is TGTGCCAGCAGTTGGGAGGGAAAACTGTTTTTT.

The genes are TRBV27 and TRBJ2-7; 9 positions match TRBD1. This CDR3 region has 13 residues. The V gene end was trimmed by 6 bases and the J gene end by 4 bases; junction bases not matched to a gene: 4. Germline CDR1 and CDR2: MNHEY and SMNVEV (reference sequence). In nucleotides, the CDR3 is TGTGCCAGCAGCCCGACAGGGGGTTACGAGCAGTACTTC. Protein sequence: CASSPTGGYEQYF.

The V gene is TRBV7-3, the J gene TRBJ1-1; TRBD1 aligns across 7 bases. CDR1 and CDR2 (germline): SGHTA, FQGTGA. The CDR3 sequence is 18 residues long. V lost 5 bases and J lost 0; bases outside the gene matches: 15. CDR3 in amino acids: CASSPQALGQLMNTEAFF. CDR3 in DNA: TGTGCCAGCAGCCCCCAGGCCCTGGGACAGCTAATGAACACTGAAGCTTTCTTT.

The genes are TRBV5-6 and TRBJ2-6, with TRBD2 matching over 9 bases. The germline gives CDR1 SGHDT, CDR2 YYEEEE. The CDR3 covers 17 residues. The trim removed 0 bases at V and 0 bases at J, leaving 1 base unmatched. The CDR3 is CASSLVSGSSGANVLTF. CDR3 sequence (DNA): TGTGCCAGCAGCTTGGTTAGCGGGAGCTCTGGGGCCAACGTCCTGACTTTC.

The rearrangement uses TRBV7-2 and TRBJ2-7, with D maybe TRBD1 (6 bases). With 3 bases removed from V and 4 bases from J, the gap between germline ends came to 13 bases. The CDR3 sequence is 14 residues long. Germline V gene lookup returns CDR1 SGHTA and CDR2 FQGNSA. CDR3: CASSFGQSEYEQYF. DNA for the CDR3: TGTGCCAGCAGCTTCGGACAGAGCGAGTACGAGCAGTACTTC. Drawing the rest from reference TRBV7-2 and TRBJ2-7, the complete variable domain is GAGVSQSPSNKVTEKGKDVELRCDPISGHTALYWYRQSLGQGLEFLIYFQGNSAPDKSGLPSDRFSAERTGGSVSTLTIQRTQQEDSAVYLCASSFGQSEYEQYFGPGTRLTVT.

There are a few counts of this clone. The CDR3 sequence: CASRSREASTDTQYF. The CDR3 coding sequence is TGTGCCAGCAGATCCCGGGAGGCCTCGACAGATACGCAGTATTTT. This chain links TRBV6-5 with TRBJ2-3; 7 bases fit TRBD2. This CDR3 region has 15 residues. J was trimmed by 3 bases and V by 6 bases; bases with no gene match: 9. CDR1 and CDR2 (germline): MNHEY, SVGAGI.